These 10 T cell receptor beta chains share one sample of origin, sequenced in a study of blood T cell repertoires in COVID-19. Libraries were prepared by immunoSEQ multiplex PCR; TCRdb keeps only in-frame clonotypes and omits some of them. The sample contains 95,000 to 110,000 clones, over 70% of which appear only once. Sequenced sample: peripheral blood. The source of these receptors is a man aged 50 or older with acute or convalescent COVID-19.

The chain is built from TRBV28 and TRBJ1-2; 10 bases fit TRBD1. There are 15 residues in the CDR3. The germline CDR1 and CDR2 sequences are MDHEN and SYDVKM. The junction had 4 bases not matched to a gene; V was cut back by 1 base and J by 5 bases. This CDR3 is CASSLYRTGGYGYTF. The CDR3 DNA follows: TGTGCCAGCAGTTTATACCGGACAGGGGGATATGGCTACACCTTC.

The J gene is TRBJ2-7, the V gene TRBV19, with 7 bases fitting TRBD2. Germline lookup yields CDR1 LNHDA and CDR2 SQIVND (reference sequence). The V gene end was trimmed by 4 bases and the J gene end by 3 bases; junction bases not matched to a gene: 9. The CDR3 spans 15 residues. CDR3 protein: CASSTLRAGNYEQYF. CDR3 nucleotide sequence: TGTGCCAGTAGTACCCTCCGAGCGGGGAACTACGAGCAGTACTTC.

The gene calls are TRBV27 and TRBJ2-1, with a tentative D call TRBD1 (5 bases). V lost 5 bases and J 9 bases, leaving 14 bases between the germline ends. This CDR3 comprises 13 residues. CDR1 and CDR2 (germline): MNHEY, SMNVEV (reference sequence). Here the CDR3 reads CASSPQGRGEQFF. In DNA, the CDR3 is TGTGCCAGCAGTCCCCAGGGTCGTGGTGAGCAGTTCTTC.

The chain uses TRBV13 and TRBJ2-3, with 8 bases that match TRBD2. The CDR3 runs 16 residues. The junction had 8 bases not matched to a gene; V was cut back by 2 bases and J by 4 bases. Germline CDR1 and CDR2: PRHDT and FYEKMQ (reference sequence). CDR3 nucleotide sequence: TGTGCCAGCAGCTTACGTGGTAGCGGGACTCCAGATACGCAGTATTTT. Translating it yields CASSLRGSGTPDTQYF.

This clone was detected only once. The J gene is TRBJ2-3, the V gene TRBV7-9, with 8 nucleotides matching TRBD1. Trimming cost V 6 bases and J 3 bases; bases outside gene matches: 8. Germline V gene lookup returns CDR1 SEHNR and CDR2 FQNEAQ (reference sequence). CDR3 length equals 15 residues. The CDR3 reads CASRAGQGVTDTQYF. The CDR3 DNA sequence: TGTGCCAGCAGGGCCGGACAGGGTGTGACAGATACGCAGTATTTT.

This sequence joins TRBV4-1 and TRBJ1-2, with 7 bases fitting TRBD1. Trimming took 6 bases from V and 2 from J; bases not matched to a gene: 3. This CDR3 spans 13 amino acids. CDR1 and CDR2 from the germline V gene are MGHRA and YSYEKL. This CDR3 is CASRRTGNYGYTF. CDR3 DNA: TGCGCCAGCAGAAGGACAGGAAACTATGGCTACACCTTC.

This rearrangement joins TRBV28 to TRBJ2-2; 11 nucleotides line up with TRBD2. The trim removed 7 bases at V and 5 bases at J, leaving 3 bases unmatched. Looked up from germline, CDR1 is MDHEN and CDR2 is SYDVKM. This CDR3 region has 14 residues. The CDR3 here is CASTSSGRTGELFF. In DNA, the CDR3 is TGTGCCAGCACTTCTAGCGGGAGGACCGGGGAGCTGTTTTTT.

This clone is a singleton in its sample. This chain connects TRBV18 to TRBJ2-7; TRBD1 agrees at 8 bases. Germline CDR1 reads KGHSH; CDR2 reads LQKENI. The CDR3 spans 12 residues. Losses at the gene ends were 6 bases for V and 6 bases for J; bases not matched to a gene: 4. The CDR3 DNA sequence: TGTGCCAGCTCGTCAACAGGGGGCGAGCAGTACTTC. Protein product: CASSSTGGEQYF.

V usage is TRBV30 and J usage is TRBJ1-1, with D perhaps matching TRBD1 (6 bases). The V end was cut by 2 bases, the J end by 1 base, with 11 bases between. CDR3 length: 14 residues. Germline loops: CDR1 GTSNPN, CDR2 SVGIG (reference sequence). The CDR3 region has the DNA TGTGCCTGGAGTCCCCGACAGGCGAACACTGAAGCTTTCTTT. Its protein is CAWSPRQANTEAFF.

The chain combines TRBV19 with TRBJ1-3, with D unresolved. CDR1 is LNHDA and CDR2 is SQIVND in the germline V gene (reference sequence). This CDR3 spans 13 amino acids. Trimming shortened V by 3 bases and J by 6 bases, and 9 bases separated the two germline ends. This CDR3 reads CASSILKQNTIYF. DNA of the CDR3: TGTGCCAGTAGTATCTTAAAGCAAAACACCATATATTTT.